This T cell receptor beta chain was observed in a study of blood T cells in healthy people across ages. Study-wide findings and caveats: Leaving the PBMCs unsorted stopped any conclusive comparison of naive versus antigen-experienced cells. Investigators viewed diversity estimates from one million T cells as underestimates, the study reported.

Healthy Caucasian individuals from Russia aged roughly 6 to 95 served as donors. Then a second PCR, running roughly 7 to 11 cycles, was carried out with a sample-barcoded 5' primer and a J-beta primer mix. TCRdb re-analysed the 5' RACE reads in MiXCR, keeping a single row per CDR3 protein. The table records approximately 940,000 distinct CDR3 sequences, about 44% of them present only once. Trimming took 2 bases from V and 2 from J, leaving 6 bases between them. Germline V gene sequence: CDR1 SGHTA, CDR2 FQGNSA. This CDR3 is built from 13 residues. Concerning this clonotype: Antigen specificity is unknown.

Input material: blood. The chain links TRBV7-2 to TRBJ1-2; no clear D gene. The receptor comes from a man under 40 in good health. Written as DNA, the CDR3 is TGTGCCAGCAGCTTAAACCAAAACTATGGCTACACCTTC. It is translated as CASSLNQNYGYTF.